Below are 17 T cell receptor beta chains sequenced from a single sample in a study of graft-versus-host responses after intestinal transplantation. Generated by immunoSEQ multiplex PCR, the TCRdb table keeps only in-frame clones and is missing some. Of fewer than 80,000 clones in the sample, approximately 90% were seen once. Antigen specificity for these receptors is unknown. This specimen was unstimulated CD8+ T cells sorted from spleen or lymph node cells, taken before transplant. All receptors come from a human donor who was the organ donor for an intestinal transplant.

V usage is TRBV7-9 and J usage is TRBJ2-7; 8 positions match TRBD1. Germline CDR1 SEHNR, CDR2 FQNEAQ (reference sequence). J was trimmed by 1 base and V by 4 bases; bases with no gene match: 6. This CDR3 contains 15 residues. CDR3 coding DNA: TGTGCCAGCAGCTCGCAAAGACAGGGGTCCTACGAGCAGTACTTC. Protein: CASSSQRQGSYEQYF.

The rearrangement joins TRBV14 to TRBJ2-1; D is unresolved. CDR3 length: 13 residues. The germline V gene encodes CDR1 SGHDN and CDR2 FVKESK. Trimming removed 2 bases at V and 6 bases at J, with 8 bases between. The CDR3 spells CASSQFLGNEQFF. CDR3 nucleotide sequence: TGTGCCAGCAGCCAATTCCTCGGCAATGAGCAGTTCTTC.

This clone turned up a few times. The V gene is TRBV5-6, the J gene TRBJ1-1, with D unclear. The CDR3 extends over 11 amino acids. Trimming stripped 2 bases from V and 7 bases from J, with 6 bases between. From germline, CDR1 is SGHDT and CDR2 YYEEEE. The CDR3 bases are TGTGCCAGCAGCTTCGGAGGTGAAGCTTTCTTT. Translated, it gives CASSFGGEAFF.

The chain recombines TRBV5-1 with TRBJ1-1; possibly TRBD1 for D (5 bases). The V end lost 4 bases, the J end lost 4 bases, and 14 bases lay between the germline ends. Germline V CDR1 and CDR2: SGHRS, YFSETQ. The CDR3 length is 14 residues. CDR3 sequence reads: CASSLKTGATEAFF. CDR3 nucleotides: TGCGCCAGCAGCCTAAAAACAGGTGCCACTGAAGCTTTCTTT.

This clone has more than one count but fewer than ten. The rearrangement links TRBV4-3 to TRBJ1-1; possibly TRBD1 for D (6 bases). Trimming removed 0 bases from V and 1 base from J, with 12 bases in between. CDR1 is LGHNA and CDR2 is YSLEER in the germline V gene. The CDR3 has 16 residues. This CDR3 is CASSQDSGHANTEAFF. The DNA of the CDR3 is TGCGCCAGCAGCCAAGATTCGGGACACGCGAACACTGAAGCTTTCTTT.

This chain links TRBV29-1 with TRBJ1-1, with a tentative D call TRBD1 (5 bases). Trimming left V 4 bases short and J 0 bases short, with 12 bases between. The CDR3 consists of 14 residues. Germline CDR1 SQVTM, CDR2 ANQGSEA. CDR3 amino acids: CSVGDFRVNTEAFF. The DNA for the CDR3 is TGCAGCGTTGGAGATTTCAGGGTGAACACTGAAGCTTTCTTT.

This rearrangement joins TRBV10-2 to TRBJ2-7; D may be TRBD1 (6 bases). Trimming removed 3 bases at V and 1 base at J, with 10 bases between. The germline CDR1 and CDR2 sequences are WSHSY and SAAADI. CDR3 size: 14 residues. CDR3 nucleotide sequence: TGCGCCAGCAGTGACCCGGGGACATCCTACGAGCAGTACTTC. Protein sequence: CASSDPGTSYEQYF.

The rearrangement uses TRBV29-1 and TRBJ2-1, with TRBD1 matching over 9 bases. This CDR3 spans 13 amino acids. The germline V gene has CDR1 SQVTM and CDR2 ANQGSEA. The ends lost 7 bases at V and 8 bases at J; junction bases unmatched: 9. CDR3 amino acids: CSAAGQGEDEQFF. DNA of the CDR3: TGCAGCGCCGCGGGACAGGGAGAGGATGAGCAGTTCTTC.

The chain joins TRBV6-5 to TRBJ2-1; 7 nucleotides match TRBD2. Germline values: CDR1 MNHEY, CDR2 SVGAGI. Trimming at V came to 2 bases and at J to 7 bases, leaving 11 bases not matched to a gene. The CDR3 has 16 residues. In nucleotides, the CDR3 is TGTGCCAGCAGTTACAGGCTGGGGGAGGGCCAAAATGAGCAGTTCTTC. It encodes CASSYRLGEGQNEQFF.

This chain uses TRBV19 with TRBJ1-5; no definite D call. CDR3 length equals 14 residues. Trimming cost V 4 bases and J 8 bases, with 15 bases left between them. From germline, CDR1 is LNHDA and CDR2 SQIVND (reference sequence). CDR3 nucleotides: TGTGCCAGTAGTAAGATGGGAGGGTCTAAGCCCCAGCATTTT. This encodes CASSKMGGSKPQHF.

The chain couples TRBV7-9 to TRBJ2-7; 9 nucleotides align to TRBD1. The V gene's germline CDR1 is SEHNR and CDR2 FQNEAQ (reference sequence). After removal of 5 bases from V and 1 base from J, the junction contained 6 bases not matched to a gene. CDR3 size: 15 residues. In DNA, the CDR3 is TGTGCCAGCAGCCACCGGGACAGGGATTCCTACGAGCAGTACTTC. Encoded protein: CASSHRDRDSYEQYF.

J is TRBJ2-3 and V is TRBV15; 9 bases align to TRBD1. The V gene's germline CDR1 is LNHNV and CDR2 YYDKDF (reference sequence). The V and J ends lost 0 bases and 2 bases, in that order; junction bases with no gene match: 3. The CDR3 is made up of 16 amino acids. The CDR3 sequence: CATSRERTGATDTQYF. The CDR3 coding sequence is TGTGCCACCAGCAGAGAACGGACAGGGGCCACAGATACGCAGTATTTT.

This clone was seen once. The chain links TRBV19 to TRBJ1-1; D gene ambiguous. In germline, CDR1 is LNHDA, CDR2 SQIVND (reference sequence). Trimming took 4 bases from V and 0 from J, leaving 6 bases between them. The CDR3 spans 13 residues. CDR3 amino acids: CASSTTLNTEAFF. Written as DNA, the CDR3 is TGTGCCAGTAGTACGACACTGAACACTGAAGCTTTCTTT.

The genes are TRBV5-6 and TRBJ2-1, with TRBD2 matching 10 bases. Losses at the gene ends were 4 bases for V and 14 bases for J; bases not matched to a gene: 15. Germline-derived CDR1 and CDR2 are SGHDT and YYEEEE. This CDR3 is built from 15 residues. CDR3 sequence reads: CASSPPRTSGGPEFF. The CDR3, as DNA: TGTGCCAGCAGCCCTCCAAGGACTAGCGGAGGGCCGGAGTTCTTC.

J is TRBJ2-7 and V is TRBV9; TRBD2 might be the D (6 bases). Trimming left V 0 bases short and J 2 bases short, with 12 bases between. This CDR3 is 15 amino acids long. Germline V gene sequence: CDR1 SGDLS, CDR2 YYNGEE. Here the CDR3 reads CASSVGRALPYEQYF. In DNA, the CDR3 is TGTGCCAGCAGCGTAGGGAGGGCACTCCCCTACGAGCAGTACTTC.

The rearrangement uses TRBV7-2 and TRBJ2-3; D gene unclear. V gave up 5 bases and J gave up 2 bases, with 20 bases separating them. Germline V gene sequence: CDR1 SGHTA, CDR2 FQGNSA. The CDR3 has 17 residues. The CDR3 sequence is CASSEPPPRSYTDTQYF. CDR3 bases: TGTGCCAGCAGCGAGCCTCCGCCACGGTCCTACACAGATACGCAGTATTTT.

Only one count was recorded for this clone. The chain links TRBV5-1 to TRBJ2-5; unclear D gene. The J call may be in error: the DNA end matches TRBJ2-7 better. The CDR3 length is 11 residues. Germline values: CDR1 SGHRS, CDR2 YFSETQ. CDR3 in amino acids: CASSVSYEQYF. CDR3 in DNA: TGCGCCAGCAGCGTCTCCTACGAGCAGTACTTC.